The clone carrying this TCR beta chain was seen only once. Its antigen is still unknown. This sample stems from a study of neoadjuvant nivolumab and ipilimumab in lung cancer. General study findings and limits: From pretherapy to surgery, tumor richness and clonality rose with dual therapy. Blood richness before therapy tracked richness in tumors resected after neoadjuvant therapy.

Profiling relied on immunoSEQ multiplex PCR, and the TCRdb table lists in-frame clones only, not all of them. The table lists 40,000 to 55,000 clones, about 89% of them singletons. Per germline, CDR1 SGHRS and CDR2 YFSETQ. V shed 0 bases and J shed 1 base, with 7 bases lying between them. The CDR3 contains 14 residues. This chain joins TRBV5-1 and TRBJ2-5, with D uncertain. This clonotype was obtained from an adult with non-small cell lung cancer. Some clones in this sample may be carry-over from other donors' samples. The sample consisted of blood, taken before neoadjuvant nivolumab, alone or with ipilimumab. CDR3 sequence (DNA): TGCGCCAGCAGCTTGGTGGGGATCCAAGAGACCCAGTACTTC. As protein: CASSLVGIQETQYF.